One and the same sample provided the 32 T cell receptor beta chains below, sequenced in a study of shared clonotypes between healthy human individuals (dated by TCRdb to 2020 to 2022). Libraries were built with the immunoSEQ multiplex PCR assay. In its TCRdb copy, this immuneACCESS table keeps in-frame sequences only and misses some clones. Where compared with another copy, unresolved V genes explain less than half of these, and the others have no known cause. Present in this sample are 2 million to 2.5 million clones, about 94% of which were seen just once. The ten most abundant clones make up around 0.13% of the sample. Sequencing was done on a sample of naive CD4+ T cells sorted from blood. This sample's cell subset or site label indicates: CD45RA+ positively selected. Source of these receptors: a young man in good health.

The genes are TRBV6-5 and TRBJ2-7, with D tentatively TRBD1 or TRBD2 (5 bases each). V was pared by 3 bases and J by 2 bases, with 14 bases between. Germline V gives CDR1 MNHEY, CDR2 SVGAGI. The CDR3 totals 15 residues. As DNA, the CDR3 is TGTGCCAGCAGTTATGGGGGATCGGGCACCTACGAGCAGTACTTC. Encoded protein: CASSYGGSGTYEQYF.

The gene calls are TRBV2 and TRBJ2-1; D tentatively fits TRBD1 or TRBD2 (6 bases each). Trimming cost V 4 bases and J 8 bases, with 12 bases left between them. Germline V gene sequence: CDR1 SNHLY, CDR2 FYNNEI. The CDR3 has 13 amino acids. CDR3: CASSGLGGDEQFF. The CDR3 DNA follows: TGTGCCAGCAGTGGATTGGGGGGCGATGAGCAGTTCTTC.

The chain employs TRBV6-1 and TRBJ1-3; D not certain. Germline V lookup: CDR1 MNHNS, CDR2 SASEGT. This CDR3 is built from 13 residues. The CDR3 coding sequence is TGTGCATTACGGGAGAGCTCTGGAAACACCATATATTTT. It translates to CALRESSGNTIYF.

The chain uses TRBV5-1 and TRBJ1-4; the D is unclear. Per germline, CDR1 SGHRS and CDR2 YFSETQ. Trimming stripped 5 bases from V and 3 bases from J, with 14 bases between. The CDR3 contains 15 residues. The CDR3 loop reads CASRHQGGPNEKLFF. CDR3 DNA sequence: TGCGCCAGCAGACACCAAGGAGGGCCTAATGAAAAACTGTTTTTT.

The V call is TRBV6-1, the J call TRBJ1-4, with D possibly matching TRBD1 (5 bases). The germline CDR1 and CDR2 sequences are MNHNS and SASEGT. V shed 11 bases and J shed 11 bases, with 12 bases lying between them. The CDR3 has 10 residues. The CDR3 region is CAGEEGKLFF. The CDR3 nucleotides read TGTGCCGGGGAGGAGGGGAAACTGTTTTTT.

This chain links TRBV6-6 with TRBJ2-3; D is possibly TRBD2 (6 bases). V dropped 2 bases and J dropped 5 bases, with 14 bases sitting between them. Germline V lookup: CDR1 MNHNY, CDR2 SVGAGI (reference sequence). The CDR3 loop spans 15 amino acids. The chain's CDR3 is CASSYPWGGEDTQYF. The DNA for the CDR3 is TGTGCCAGCAGTTACCCGTGGGGAGGAGAAGATACGCAGTATTTT.

V usage is TRBV6-5 and J usage is TRBJ1-5; D possibly corresponds to TRBD1 (5 bases). The V and J ends lost 0 bases and 4 bases respectively, with 10 bases between them. This CDR3 has 15 residues. CDR1 is MNHEY and CDR2 is SVGAGI in the germline V gene. CDR3 in DNA: TGTGCCAGCAGTTACTCGGGGGGATTAAATCAGCCCCAGCATTTT. This codes for CASSYSGGLNQPQHF.

Comment on this clone: This CDR3 is also generated by other DNA sequences in the sample. The V call is TRBV30, the J call TRBJ2-2; D remains unclear. The CDR3 is made up of 12 amino acids. Germline values: CDR1 GTSNPN, CDR2 SVGIG (reference sequence). Trimming shortened V by 3 bases and J by 2 bases, and 4 bases separated the two germline ends. The CDR3: CAWSRNTGELFF. The CDR3 coding sequence is TGTGCCTGGAGCCGTAACACCGGGGAGCTGTTTTTT.

Only one count was recorded for this clone. The genes are TRBV10-1 and TRBJ2-1; 8 bases fit TRBD1. This CDR3 is 14 amino acids long. Germline CDR1 is WNHNN and CDR2 is SYGVQD (reference sequence). The junction had 11 bases not matched to a gene; V was cut back by 9 bases and J by 7 bases. For the CDR3, the DNA is TGCGCCAGACCGGACAGGGCGGATTTAAATGAGCAGTTCTTC. Residues: CARPDRADLNEQFF.

This clone was picked up one time. The CDR3 loop reads CASSYSTGAFSYEQYF. CDR3 DNA sequence: TGTGCCAGCAGTTACTCGACGGGAGCGTTCTCCTACGAGCAGTACTTC. V usage is TRBV6-6 and J usage is TRBJ2-7; possibly TRBD2 for D (6 bases). Trimming shortened V by 0 bases and J by 0 bases, and 12 bases separated the two germline ends. Germline assignment: CDR1 MNHNY and CDR2 SVGAGI (reference sequence). This CDR3 is built from 16 residues.

This chain connects TRBV6-1 to TRBJ1-1; D ambiguous. V lost 2 bases, J lost 1 base, and 8 bases lay in between. CDR1 is MNHNS and CDR2 is SASEGT in the germline V gene. CDR3 length: 14 amino acids. The CDR3 bases are TGTGCCAGCAGTGAAAGGTTGGCGAACACTGAAGCTTTCTTT. This translates into CASSERLANTEAFF.

With respect to this clone: The identical CDR3 is also encoded by other nucleotide sequences in the sample. The rearrangement uses TRBV19 and TRBJ2-5, with 7 bases fitting TRBD1. CDR1 LNHDA and CDR2 SQIVND come from the germline V gene (reference sequence). Trimming at V came to 5 bases and at J to 4 bases, leaving 4 bases not matched to a gene. The CDR3 sequence is 13 residues long. CDR3: CASSPTGRETQYF. The DNA of the CDR3 is TGTGCCAGTAGTCCGACAGGGCGAGAGACCCAGTACTTC.

This clone was seen a single time. This chain joins TRBV6-1 and TRBJ2-7; D is possibly TRBD1 (6 bases). Trimming shortened V by 6 bases and J by 6 bases, and 18 bases separated the two germline ends. The CDR3 is 14 residues long. Germline V gene lookup returns CDR1 MNHNS and CDR2 SASEGT. The CDR3: CASRPGPGASEQYF. The CDR3 DNA sequence: TGTGCCAGCAGACCGGGACCAGGGGCAAGCGAGCAGTACTTC.

This clone is a singleton in its sample. Other DNA sequences within the sample encode an identical CDR3. This chain joins TRBV10-3 and TRBJ1-2; D gene unclear. V shed 3 bases and J shed 2 bases, with 7 bases lying between them. CDR3 size: 13 residues. Germline-derived CDR1 and CDR2 are ENHRY and SYGVKD. CDR3 sequence (DNA): TGTGCCATCAGTGAAAGTCAGAACTATGGCTACACCTTC. Residues: CAISESQNYGYTF.

V gene TRBV7-9 combines with J gene TRBJ2-1; 8 bases fit TRBD2. With V trimmed by 1 base and J by 2 bases, 4 bases remained unmatched. Germline-derived CDR1 and CDR2 are SEHNR and FQNEAQ (reference sequence). This CDR3 region has 16 residues. CDR3 protein: CASSLVRGGTYNEQFF. The CDR3 coding sequence is TGTGCCAGCAGCTTAGTTCGCGGGGGGACCTACAATGAGCAGTTCTTC.

This sequence joins TRBV7-2 and TRBJ1-1, with unresolved D. The CDR3 has 14 amino acids. Germline V gene sequence: CDR1 SGHTA, CDR2 FQGNSA. Trimming removed 8 bases from V and 1 base from J, with 14 bases in between. The CDR3 is CASGLGQTNTEAFF. In DNA, the CDR3 is TGTGCCAGCGGGTTGGGTCAGACGAACACTGAAGCTTTCTTT.

V gene TRBV19 combines with J gene TRBJ1-6, with D uncertain. The CDR3 loop spans 16 amino acids. Looked up from germline, CDR1 is LNHDA and CDR2 is SQIVND (reference sequence). Trimming removed 1 base at V and 9 bases at J, with 16 bases between. CDR3 bases: TGTGCCAGTAGTATAGGGGCACCGGTCGGCAGTTCACCCCTCCACTTT. Translated, it gives CASSIGAPVGSSPLHF.

The CDR3 nucleotides are TGTGCCAGCAGCCAAGGGACTAACTCCTACGACGAGCAGTACTTC. This sequence encodes CASSQGTNSYDEQYF. The V gene is TRBV4-2, the J gene TRBJ2-7; D is possibly TRBD2 (6 bases). The V end lost 1 base, the J end lost 5 bases, and 15 bases lay between the germline ends. Germline CDR1 reads LGHNA; CDR2 reads YNFKEQ. The CDR3 length is 15 residues.

V usage is TRBV27 and J usage is TRBJ2-2; the D gene is possibly TRBD2 (5 bases). The V end was cut by 6 bases, the J end by 7 bases, with 18 bases between. The CDR3 length is 15 residues. The germline CDR1 and CDR2 sequences are MNHEY and SMNVEV (reference sequence). DNA of the CDR3: TGTGCCAGCAGCACTCCCATAGAGGGTTACGGGGAGCTGTTTTTT. Translation gives CASSTPIEGYGELFF.

The chain links TRBV2 to TRBJ1-1; 9 bases are a match to TRBD1. Germline V lookup: CDR1 SNHLY, CDR2 FYNNEI. The CDR3 spans 16 residues. The trim removed 6 bases at V and 0 bases at J, leaving 8 bases unmatched. The CDR3 reads CASRSQGQGVNTEAFF. CDR3 in DNA: TGTGCCAGCAGATCCCAGGGACAGGGAGTGAACACTGAAGCTTTCTTT.

A word on this clone: Additional DNA sequences in this sample encode the identical CDR3. The V call is TRBV18, the J call TRBJ2-7, with 7 bases that match TRBD2. V shed 3 bases, J shed 4 bases, and the junction held 6 bases outside the gene matches. Germline CDR1 is KGHSH and CDR2 is LQKENI. The CDR3 consists of 14 residues. The CDR3 DNA reads as TGTGCCAGCTCACCCCCGGCGGGAGTGTACGAGCAGTACTTC. As protein: CASSPPAGVYEQYF. The full variable domain, with the rest looked up from reference TRBV18 and TRBJ2-7, is NAGVMQNPRHLVRRRGQEARLRCSPMKGHSHVYWYRQLPEEGLKFMVYLQKENIIDESGMPKERFSAEFPKEGPSILRIQQVVRGDSAAYFCASSPPAGVYEQYFGPGTRLTVT.

This chain joins TRBV7-9 and TRBJ1-6; the D gene is possibly TRBD1 (6 bases). With 5 bases removed from V and 14 bases from J, the gap between germline ends came to 10 bases. CDR3 length: 11 residues. CDR1 is SEHNR and CDR2 is FQNEAQ in the germline V gene (reference sequence). The CDR3 region has the DNA TGTGCCAGCAGCCGGACAGAGACCCTCCACTTT. This gives the protein CASSRTETLHF.

V is TRBV29-1 and J is TRBJ1-1, with D unresolved. Trimming removed 7 bases at V and 0 bases at J, with 12 bases between. Germline CDR1 is SQVTM and CDR2 is ANQGSEA. CDR3 size: 13 residues. The CDR3 loop reads CSAYKLVNTEAFF. CDR3 coding DNA: TGCAGCGCCTACAAGTTAGTGAACACTGAAGCTTTCTTT.

The chain carries TRBV4-1 and TRBJ1-4, with unresolved D. CDR1 MGHRA and CDR2 YSYEKL come from the germline V gene. The CDR3 totals 16 residues. The V end was cut by 0 bases, the J end by 7 bases, with 15 bases between. This CDR3 is CASSQERTDVREKLFF. CDR3 nucleotide sequence: TGCGCCAGCAGCCAAGAAAGGACTGACGTCCGTGAAAAACTGTTTTTT.

This sequence joins TRBV7-9 and TRBJ1-4; tentatively, D is TRBD1 (6 bases). The ends were cut back, 5 bases at V and 4 bases at J, with 17 bases in the middle. Germline values: CDR1 SEHNR, CDR2 FQNEAQ (reference sequence). The CDR3 runs to 16 residues. The CDR3 DNA follows: TGTGCCAGCAGCCCTGTACTCGGCAGGGGTAATGAAAAACTGTTTTTT. Amino acid sequence: CASSPVLGRGNEKLFF.

This clone was counted once. A read error may account for a junction end that differs from germline. The rearrangement links TRBV6-1 to TRBJ1-4; TRBD1 matches 10 bases. Germline CDR1 and CDR2: MNHNS and SASEGT. The CDR3 loop spans 12 amino acids. DNA of the CDR3: TGTACCAGCAGTGGGGACAGGGGAAAACTGTTTTTT. It codes for CTSSGDRGKLFF.

V is TRBV7-9 and J is TRBJ2-1; 10 bases agree with TRBD2. Losses at the gene ends were 5 bases for V and 8 bases for J; bases not matched to a gene: 15. There are 17 residues in the CDR3. Germline V gene data show CDR1 as SEHNR and CDR2 as FQNEAQ (reference sequence). The CDR3 is CASSGGWASGRVDEQFF. In DNA form, the CDR3 reads TGTGCCAGCAGCGGCGGTTGGGCTAGCGGGAGAGTGGATGAGCAGTTCTTC. Supplemented by reference TRBV7-9 and TRBJ2-1, the full variable domain reads DTGVSQNPRHKITKRGQNVTFRCDPISEHNRLYWYRQTLGQGPEFLTYFQNEAQLEKSRLLSDRFSAERPKGSFSTLEIQRTEQGDSAMYLCASSGGWASGRVDEQFFGPGTRLTVL.

On this clone: This CDR3 is also generated by other DNA sequences in the sample. Here the CDR3 DNA reads TGTGCCAGCTCTCCAGGGGTTAATGAAAAACTGTTTTTT. This translates into CASSPGVNEKLFF. V is TRBV18 and J is TRBJ1-4; perhaps TRBD1 as D (6 bases). The CDR3 sequence is 13 residues long. Deletions cut 6 bases from V and 4 bases from J, with 9 bases between. From germline, CDR1 is KGHSH and CDR2 LQKENI. The full variable domain, with the rest looked up from reference TRBV18 and TRBJ1-4, is NAGVMQNPRHLVRRRGQEARLRCSPMKGHSHVYWYRQLPEEGLKFMVYLQKENIIDESGMPKERFSAEFPKEGPSILRIQQVVRGDSAAYFCASSPGVNEKLFFGSGTQLSVL.

CDR3: CASSSPGPRAGELFF. The CDR3 DNA sequence: TGTGCCAGCAGTTCTCCGGGCCCACGGGCCGGGGAGCTGTTTTTT. The chain joins TRBV6-5 to TRBJ2-2; D gene ambiguous. The V gene's germline CDR1 is MNHEY and CDR2 SVGAGI. The V end lost 4 bases, the J end lost 6 bases, and 15 bases lay between the germline ends. This CDR3 is built from 15 residues.

This clone was seen a single time. The V and J genes are TRBV18 and TRBJ2-3, with 7 bases fitting TRBD1. In germline, CDR1 is KGHSH, CDR2 LQKENI. CDR3 length: 15 amino acids. V lost 4 bases, J lost 0 bases, and 4 bases stayed unmatched. CDR3 sequence reads: CASSLGTASTDTQYF. CDR3 nucleotides: TGTGCCAGCTCACTAGGGACAGCTAGCACAGATACGCAGTATTTT.

This rearrangement joins TRBV6-1 to TRBJ2-3, with D uncertain. From germline, CDR1 is MNHNS and CDR2 SASEGT. The CDR3 sequence is 14 residues long. V shed 5 bases and J shed 6 bases, with 15 bases lying between them. This CDR3 reads CASSWTQPPDTQYF. Here the CDR3 DNA reads TGTGCCAGCAGTTGGACCCAACCCCCGGATACGCAGTATTTT.

To note about this clone: This sample also contains other DNA sequences that code for the same CDR3. This sequence joins TRBV5-1 and TRBJ1-4; possible D gene TRBD1, 5 bases. CDR3 size: 15 residues. The V end lost 3 bases, the J end lost 2 bases, and 11 bases lay between the germline ends. CDR1 is SGHRS and CDR2 is YFSETQ in the germline V gene. CDR3 nucleotides: TGCGCCAGCAGCTCTCAGGGAGGGACTAATGAAAAACTGTTTTTT. Translation gives CASSSQGGTNEKLFF.